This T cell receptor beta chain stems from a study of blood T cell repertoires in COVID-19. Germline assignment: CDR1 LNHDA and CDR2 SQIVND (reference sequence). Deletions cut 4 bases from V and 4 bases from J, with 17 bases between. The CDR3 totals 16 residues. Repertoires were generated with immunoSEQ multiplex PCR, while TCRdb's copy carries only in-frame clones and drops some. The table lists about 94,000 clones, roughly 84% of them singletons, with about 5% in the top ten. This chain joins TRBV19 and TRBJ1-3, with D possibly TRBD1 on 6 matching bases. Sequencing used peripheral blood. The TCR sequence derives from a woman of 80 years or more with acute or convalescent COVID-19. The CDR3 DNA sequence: TGTGCCAGTAGTAGGGGGACACCAGCGCGCGGAAACACCATATATTTT. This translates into CASSRGTPARGNTIYF. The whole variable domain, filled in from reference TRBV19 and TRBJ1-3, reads DGGITQSPKYLFRKEGQNVTLSCEQNLNHDAMYWYRQDPGQGLRLIYYSQIVNDFQKGDIAEGYSVSREKKESFPLTVTSAQKNPTAFYLCASSRGTPARGNTIYFGEGSWLTVV.